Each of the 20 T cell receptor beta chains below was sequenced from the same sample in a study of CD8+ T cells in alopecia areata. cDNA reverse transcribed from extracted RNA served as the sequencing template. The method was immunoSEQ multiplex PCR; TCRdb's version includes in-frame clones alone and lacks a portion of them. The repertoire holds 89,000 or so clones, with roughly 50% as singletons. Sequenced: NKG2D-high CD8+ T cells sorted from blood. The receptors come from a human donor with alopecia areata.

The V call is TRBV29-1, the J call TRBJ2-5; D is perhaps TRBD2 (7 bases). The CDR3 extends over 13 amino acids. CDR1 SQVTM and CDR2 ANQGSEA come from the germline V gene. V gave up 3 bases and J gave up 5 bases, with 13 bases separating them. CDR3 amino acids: CSVEGGTLETQYF. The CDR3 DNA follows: TGCAGCGTTGAGGGGGGGACACTTGAGACCCAGTACTTC.

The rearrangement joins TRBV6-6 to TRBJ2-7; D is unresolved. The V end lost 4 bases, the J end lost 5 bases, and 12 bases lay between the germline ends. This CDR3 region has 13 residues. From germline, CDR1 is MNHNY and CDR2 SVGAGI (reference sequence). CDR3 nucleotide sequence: TGTGCCAGCAGTTTGGGCCCGCGGAACGAGCAGTACTTC. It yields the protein CASSLGPRNEQYF.

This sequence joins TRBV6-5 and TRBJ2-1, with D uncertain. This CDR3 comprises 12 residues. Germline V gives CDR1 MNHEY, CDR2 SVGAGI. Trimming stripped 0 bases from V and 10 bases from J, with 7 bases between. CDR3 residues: CASSYSTSEQFF. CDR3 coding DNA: TGTGCCAGCAGTTACTCGACTTCCGAGCAGTTCTTC.

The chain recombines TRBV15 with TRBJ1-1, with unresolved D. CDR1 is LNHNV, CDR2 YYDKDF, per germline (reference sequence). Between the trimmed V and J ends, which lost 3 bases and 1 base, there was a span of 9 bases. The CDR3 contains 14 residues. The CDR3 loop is CATSRAAGNTEAFF. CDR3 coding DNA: TGTGCCACCAGCAGGGCGGCGGGGAACACTGAAGCTTTCTTT.

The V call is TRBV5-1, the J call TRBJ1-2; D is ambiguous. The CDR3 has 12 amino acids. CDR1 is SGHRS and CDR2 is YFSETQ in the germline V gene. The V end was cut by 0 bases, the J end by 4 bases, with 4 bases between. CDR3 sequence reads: CASSLAAYGYTF. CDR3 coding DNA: TGCGCCAGCAGCTTGGCAGCCTATGGCTACACCTTC.

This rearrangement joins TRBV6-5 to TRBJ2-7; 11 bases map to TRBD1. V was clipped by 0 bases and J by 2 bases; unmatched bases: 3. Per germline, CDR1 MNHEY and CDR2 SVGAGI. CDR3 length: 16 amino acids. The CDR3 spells CASSYSQDRGPYEQYF. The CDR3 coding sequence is TGTGCCAGCAGTTACTCCCAGGACAGGGGGCCCTACGAGCAGTACTTC.

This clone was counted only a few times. Here the CDR3 reads CSVGPGVNEAFF. For the CDR3, the DNA is TGCAGCGTTGGCCCAGGGGTAAATGAAGCTTTCTTT. The chain links TRBV29-1 to TRBJ1-1; TRBD1 is a possible D gene (6 bases). The CDR3 totals 12 residues. Per the germline V gene, CDR1 is SQVTM and CDR2 is ANQGSEA. Trimming took off 4 bases at V and 7 bases at J, with 13 bases between the two ends.

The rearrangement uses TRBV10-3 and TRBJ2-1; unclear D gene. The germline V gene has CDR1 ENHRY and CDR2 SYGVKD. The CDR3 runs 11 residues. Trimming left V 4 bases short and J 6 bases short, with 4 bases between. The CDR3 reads CAISGSNEQFF. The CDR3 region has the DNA TGTGCCATCAGTGGCTCCAATGAGCAGTTCTTC.

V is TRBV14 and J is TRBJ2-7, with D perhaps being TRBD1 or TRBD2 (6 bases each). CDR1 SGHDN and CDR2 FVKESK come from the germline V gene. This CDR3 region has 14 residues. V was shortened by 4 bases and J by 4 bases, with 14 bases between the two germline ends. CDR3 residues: CASSRGGRLYEQYF. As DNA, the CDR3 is TGTGCCAGCAGCCGTGGGGGGCGGTTGTACGAGCAGTACTTC.

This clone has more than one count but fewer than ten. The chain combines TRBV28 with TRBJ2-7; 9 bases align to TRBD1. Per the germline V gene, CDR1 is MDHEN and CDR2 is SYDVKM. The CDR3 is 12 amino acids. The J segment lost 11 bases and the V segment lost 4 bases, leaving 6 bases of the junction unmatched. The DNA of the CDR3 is TGTGCCAGCAGTTCCGGGACAGGGAGGGAGTACTTC. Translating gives CASSSGTGREYF.

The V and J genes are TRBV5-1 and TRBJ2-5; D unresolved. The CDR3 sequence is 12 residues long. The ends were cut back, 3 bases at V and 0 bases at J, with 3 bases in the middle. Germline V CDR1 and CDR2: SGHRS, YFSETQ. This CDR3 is CASSWDQETQYF. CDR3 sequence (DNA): TGCGCCAGCAGCTGGGACCAAGAGACCCAGTACTTC.

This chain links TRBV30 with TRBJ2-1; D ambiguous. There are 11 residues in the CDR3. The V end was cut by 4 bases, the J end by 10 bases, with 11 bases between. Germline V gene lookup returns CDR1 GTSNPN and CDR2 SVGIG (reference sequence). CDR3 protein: CAWIDGGEQFF. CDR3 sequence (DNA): TGTGCCTGGATCGACGGTGGGGAGCAGTTCTTC. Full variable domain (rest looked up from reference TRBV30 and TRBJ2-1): SQTIHQWPATLVQPVGSPLSLECTVEGTSNPNLYWYRQAAGRGLQLLFYSVGIGQISSEVPQNLSASRPQDRQFILSSKKLLLSDSGFYLCAWIDGGEQFFGPGTRLTVL.

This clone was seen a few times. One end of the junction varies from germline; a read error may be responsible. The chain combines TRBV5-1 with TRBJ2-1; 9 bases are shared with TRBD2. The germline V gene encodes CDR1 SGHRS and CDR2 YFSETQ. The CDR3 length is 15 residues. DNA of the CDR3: TGCGCCAGCAGCATAACCGGGACTAGCTACAGTGAGCAGTTCTTC. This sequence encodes CASSITGTSYSEQFF.

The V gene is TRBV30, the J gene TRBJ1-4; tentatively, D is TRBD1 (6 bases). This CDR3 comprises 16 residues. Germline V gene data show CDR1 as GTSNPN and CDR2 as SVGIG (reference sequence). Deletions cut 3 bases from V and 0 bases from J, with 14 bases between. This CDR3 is CAWRGTSTSTNEKLFF. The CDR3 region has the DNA TGTGCCTGGAGAGGGACATCGACTTCAACTAATGAAAAACTGTTTTTT.

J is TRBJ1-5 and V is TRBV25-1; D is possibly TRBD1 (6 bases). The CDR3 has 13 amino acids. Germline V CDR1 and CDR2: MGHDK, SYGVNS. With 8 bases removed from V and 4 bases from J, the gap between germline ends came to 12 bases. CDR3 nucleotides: TGTGCCAGCGCCGAGGGGGGAAATCAGCCCCAGCATTTT. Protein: CASAEGGNQPQHF.

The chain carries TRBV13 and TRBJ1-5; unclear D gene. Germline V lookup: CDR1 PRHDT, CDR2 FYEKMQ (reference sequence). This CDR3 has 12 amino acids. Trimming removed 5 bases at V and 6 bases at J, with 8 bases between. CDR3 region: CASSPRGQPQHF. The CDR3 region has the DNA TGTGCCAGCAGCCCCCGGGGTCAGCCCCAGCATTTT.

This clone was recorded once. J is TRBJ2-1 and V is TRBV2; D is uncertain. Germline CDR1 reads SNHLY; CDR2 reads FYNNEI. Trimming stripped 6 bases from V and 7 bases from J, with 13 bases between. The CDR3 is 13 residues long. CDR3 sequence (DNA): TGTGCCAGCAGGGACGATCTAGTGAATGAGCAGTTCTTC. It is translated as CASRDDLVNEQFF.

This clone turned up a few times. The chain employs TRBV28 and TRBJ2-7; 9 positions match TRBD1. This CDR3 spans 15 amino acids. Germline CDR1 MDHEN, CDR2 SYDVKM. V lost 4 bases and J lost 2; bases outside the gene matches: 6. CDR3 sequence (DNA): TGTGCCAGCAGTTCCCCGGACAGGGGAGCCTACGAGCAGTACTTC. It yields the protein CASSSPDRGAYEQYF.

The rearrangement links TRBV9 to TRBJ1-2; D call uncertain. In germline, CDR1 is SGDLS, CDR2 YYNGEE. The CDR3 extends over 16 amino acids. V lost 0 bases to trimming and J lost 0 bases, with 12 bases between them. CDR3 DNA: TGTGCCAGCAGCGTAGTTCAGGATCCAGCTAACTATGGCTACACCTTC. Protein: CASSVVQDPANYGYTF.

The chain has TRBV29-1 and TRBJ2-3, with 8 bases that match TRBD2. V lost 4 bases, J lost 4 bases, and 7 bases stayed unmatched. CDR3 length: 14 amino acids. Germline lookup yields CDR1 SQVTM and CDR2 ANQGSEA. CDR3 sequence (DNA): TGCAGCGTTGCGGGGGGGTCCTTCCCAGATACGCAGTATTTT. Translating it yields CSVAGGSFPDTQYF.